One and the same sample provided the 4 T cell receptor beta chains below, sequenced in a study of shared T cell receptors in the human thymus. The protocol was immunoSEQ multiplex PCR, while the TCRdb copy is restricted to in-frame clones and leaves out a portion. Of about 660,000 clones in the sample, approximately 87% were seen once. These same data were also listed under a study on human thymus T cells.

What was sequenced was thymocytes. The source of these receptors is a boy less than two years old with a congenital heart defect.

The V and J genes are TRBV14 and TRBJ1-4; 7 bases align to TRBD1. The CDR3 contains 15 residues. Germline V lookup: CDR1 SGHDN, CDR2 FVKESK. After removal of 4 bases from V and 8 bases from J, the junction contained 10 bases not matched to a gene. Here the CDR3 reads CASSPGGTVREKLFF. DNA of the CDR3: TGTGCCAGCAGCCCCGGTGGGACAGTTAGGGAAAAACTGTTTTTT.

The gene calls are TRBV5-1 and TRBJ2-5; no reliable D call. The V end lost 0 bases, the J end lost 2 bases, and 8 bases lay between the germline ends. CDR3 length: 14 residues. The germline gives CDR1 SGHRS, CDR2 YFSETQ. The CDR3, as DNA: TGCGCCAGCAGCTTGGTGTCAGGTCAAGAGACCCAGTACTTC. Translated, it gives CASSLVSGQETQYF.

The V gene is TRBV5-5, the J gene TRBJ2-7; TRBD1 is a possible D gene (6 bases). Germline lookup yields CDR1 SGHKS and CDR2 YYEKEE (reference sequence). The CDR3 is 16 amino acids. Between the trimmed V and J ends, which lost 2 bases and 0 bases, there was a span of 15 bases. DNA for the CDR3: TGTGCCAGCAGCTTAATATCCAGGGGCAACTCCTACGAGCAGTACTTC. The encoded protein is CASSLISRGNSYEQYF.

The rearrangement joins TRBV28 to TRBJ2-1; 7 bases are shared with TRBD1. CDR1 MDHEN and CDR2 SYDVKM come from the germline V gene. The V segment lost 4 bases and the J segment 10 bases; nucleotides outside the gene matches: 1. The CDR3 runs to 11 residues. The CDR3 region has the DNA TGTGCCAGCAGTTCGGACAGGGAGCAGTTCTTC. This translates into CASSSDREQFF.